One sample yielded the 9 T cell receptor beta chains listed below, sequenced in a study of monozygotic twins with inflammatory bowel disease. One entry per CDR3 protein, without DNA, is what TCRdb gives after re-calling the 5' RACE reads. In total, the table holds fewer than 150,000 distinct CDR3 sequences. The sequencing sample was made of blood. These receptors were taken from a human donor with ulcerative colitis or Crohn's disease, or a healthy co-twin of an affected twin (not recorded which).

The chain recombines TRBV29-1 with TRBJ1-5. This CDR3 is 13 amino acids long. CDR1 is SQVTM, CDR2 ANQGSEA, per germline. CDR3 sequence: CSVEWDSNQPQHF.

The V call is TRBV29-1, the J call TRBJ2-4. Germline loops: CDR1 SQVTM, CDR2 ANQGSEA. CDR3 length equals 13 residues. The CDR3 spells CSAEVGTKNIQYF.

The chain links TRBV7-9 to TRBJ1-1. Germline V CDR1 and CDR2: SEHNR, FQNEAQ (reference sequence). CDR3 length: 14 amino acids. The CDR3 here is CASSLVGRNTEAFF.

This chain connects TRBV10-3 to TRBJ2-5; TCRdb's D call of TRBD1 is untestable without DNA. CDR1 and CDR2 (germline): ENHRY, SYGVKD. This CDR3 is 13 amino acids long. CDR3 amino acids: CATVGQLQETQYF.

This chain uses TRBV7-9 with TRBJ2-1. The germline gives CDR1 SEHNR, CDR2 FQNEAQ (reference sequence). The CDR3 is made up of 14 amino acids. The CDR3 sequence is CASSVGNWLDEQFF.

The chain has TRBV7-8 and TRBJ1-5. The germline V gene has CDR1 SGHVS and CDR2 FQNEAQ. CDR3 length: 15 amino acids. CDR3 loop: CASSLARAGNQPQHF. The full variable domain, its missing parts supplied by reference TRBV7-8 and TRBJ1-5, is GAGVSQSPRYKVAKRGQDVALRCDPISGHVSLFWYQQALGQGPEFLTYFQNEAQLDKSGLPSDRFFAERPEGSVSTLKIQRTQQEDSAVYLCASSLARAGNQPQHFGDGTRLSIL.

This chain uses TRBV15 with TRBJ2-7; TCRdb lists TRBD1, though no DNA is available to test this call. CDR3 length: 15 amino acids. Germline V gene sequence: CDR1 LNHNV, CDR2 YYDKDF (reference sequence). The CDR3 reads CATSRGGQISGPSDF.

This chain joins TRBV19 and TRBJ1-5; TCRdb calls TRBD1, which cannot be checked without DNA. CDR3 length: 17 amino acids. Germline CDR1 LNHDA, CDR2 SQIVND (reference sequence). The CDR3 loop is CASRHFGTGGSVQPQHF. The complete variable domain, with remaining parts taken from reference TRBV19 and TRBJ1-5, reads DGGITQSPKYLFRKEGQNVTLSCEQNLNHDAMYWYRQDPGQGLRLIYYSQIVNDFQKGDIAEGYSVSREKKESFPLTVTSAQKNPTAFYLCASRHFGTGGSVQPQHFGDGTRLSIL.

V is TRBV5-6 and J is TRBJ2-7; TCRdb outputs TRBD1, but without DNA this stays unchecked. Germline CDR1 and CDR2: SGHDT and YYEEEE. The CDR3 runs to 17 residues. CDR3 in amino acids: CASTRNPLGQDSYEQYF.